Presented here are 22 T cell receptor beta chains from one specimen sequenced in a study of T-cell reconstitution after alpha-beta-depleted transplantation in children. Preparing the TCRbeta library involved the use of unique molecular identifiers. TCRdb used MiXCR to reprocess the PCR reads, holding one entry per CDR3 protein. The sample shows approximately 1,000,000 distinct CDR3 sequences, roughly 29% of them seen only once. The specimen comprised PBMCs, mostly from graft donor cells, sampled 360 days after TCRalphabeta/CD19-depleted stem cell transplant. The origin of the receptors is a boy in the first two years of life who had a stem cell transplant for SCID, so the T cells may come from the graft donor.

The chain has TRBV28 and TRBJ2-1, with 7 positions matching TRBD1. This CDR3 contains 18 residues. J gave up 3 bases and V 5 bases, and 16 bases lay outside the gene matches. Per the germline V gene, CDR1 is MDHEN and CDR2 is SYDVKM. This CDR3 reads CASSPEAPRGFNYNEQFF. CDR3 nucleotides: TGTGCCAGCAGTCCTGAGGCCCCCAGGGGGTTTAACTACAATGAGCAGTTCTTC.

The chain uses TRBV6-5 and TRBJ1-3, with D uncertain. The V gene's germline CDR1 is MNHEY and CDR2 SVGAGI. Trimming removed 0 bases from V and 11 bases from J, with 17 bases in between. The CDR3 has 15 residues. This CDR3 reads CASSYSIEAGGAIYF. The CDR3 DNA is TGTGCCAGCAGTTACTCAATTGAGGCTGGAGGAGCCATATATTTT.

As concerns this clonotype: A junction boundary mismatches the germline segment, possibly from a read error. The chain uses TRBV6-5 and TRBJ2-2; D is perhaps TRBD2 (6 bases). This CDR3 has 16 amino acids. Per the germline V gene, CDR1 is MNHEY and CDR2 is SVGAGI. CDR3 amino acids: CATSYGGTGDTGELFF. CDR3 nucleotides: TGTGCCACCAGTTACGGCGGGACCGGGGACACCGGGGAGCTGTTTTTT.

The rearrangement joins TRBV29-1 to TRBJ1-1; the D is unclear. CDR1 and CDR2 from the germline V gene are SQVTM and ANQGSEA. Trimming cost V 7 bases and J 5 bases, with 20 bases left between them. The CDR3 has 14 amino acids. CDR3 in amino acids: CSAQGLGRWTEAFF. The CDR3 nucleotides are TGCAGCGCCCAAGGGTTAGGGCGCTGGACTGAAGCTTTCTTT.

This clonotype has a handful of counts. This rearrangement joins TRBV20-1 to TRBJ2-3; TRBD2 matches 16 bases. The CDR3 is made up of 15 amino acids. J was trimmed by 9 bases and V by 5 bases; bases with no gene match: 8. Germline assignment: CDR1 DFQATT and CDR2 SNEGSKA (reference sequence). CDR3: CSAHGTSGGGRTQYF. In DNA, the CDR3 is TGCAGTGCTCATGGGACTAGCGGGGGGGGGAGGACGCAGTATTTT.

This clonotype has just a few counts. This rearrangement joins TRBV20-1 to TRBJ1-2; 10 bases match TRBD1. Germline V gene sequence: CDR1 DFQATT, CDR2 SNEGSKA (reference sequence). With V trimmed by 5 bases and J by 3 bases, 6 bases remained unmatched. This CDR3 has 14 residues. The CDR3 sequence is CSAGDRGVHYGYTF. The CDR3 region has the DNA TGCAGTGCTGGGGACAGGGGCGTCCACTATGGCTACACCTTC.

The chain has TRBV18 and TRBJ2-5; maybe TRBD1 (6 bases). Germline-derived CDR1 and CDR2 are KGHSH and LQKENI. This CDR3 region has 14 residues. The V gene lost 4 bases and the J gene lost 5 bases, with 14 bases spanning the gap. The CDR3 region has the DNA TGTGCCAGCTCACTCAATCGGCAGGGGGAGACCCAGTACTTC. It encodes CASSLNRQGETQYF.

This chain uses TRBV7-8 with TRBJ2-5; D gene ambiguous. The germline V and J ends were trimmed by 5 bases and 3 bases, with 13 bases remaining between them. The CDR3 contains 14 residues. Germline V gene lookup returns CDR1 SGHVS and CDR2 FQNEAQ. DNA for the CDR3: TGTGCCAGCAGCCTATACACCGTTGAAGAGACCCAGTACTTC. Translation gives CASSLYTVEETQYF.

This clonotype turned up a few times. The CDR3 DNA sequence: TGTGCCAGTACTCCGGGAGCAGGGGGCAGCGACGAGCAGTACTTC. Amino acid sequence: CASTPGAGGSDEQYF. The V gene is TRBV12-3 or TRBV12-4, the J gene TRBJ2-7; 8 bases align to TRBD1. The CDR3 covers 15 residues. Trimming removed 9 bases from V and 5 bases from J; junction bases left unmatched: 15.

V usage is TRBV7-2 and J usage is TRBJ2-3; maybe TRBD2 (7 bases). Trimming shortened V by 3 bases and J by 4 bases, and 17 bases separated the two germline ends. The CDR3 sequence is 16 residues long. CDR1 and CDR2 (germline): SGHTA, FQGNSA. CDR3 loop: CASSFKGGASADTQYF. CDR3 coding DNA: TGTGCCAGCAGCTTTAAGGGGGGGGCATCCGCAGATACGCAGTATTTT.

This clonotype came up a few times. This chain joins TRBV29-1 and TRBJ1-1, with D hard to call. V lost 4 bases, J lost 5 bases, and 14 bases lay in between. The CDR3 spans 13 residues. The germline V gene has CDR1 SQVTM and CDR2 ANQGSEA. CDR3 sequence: CSVAKGRETEAFF. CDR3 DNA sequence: TGCAGCGTTGCAAAGGGTAGAGAAACTGAAGCTTTCTTT.

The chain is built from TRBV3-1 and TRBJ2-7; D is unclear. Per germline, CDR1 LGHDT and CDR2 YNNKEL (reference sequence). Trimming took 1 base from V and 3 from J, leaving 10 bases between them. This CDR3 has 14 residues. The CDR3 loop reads CASSQGLFLYEQYF. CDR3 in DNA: TGTGCCAGCAGCCAAGGCCTGTTCCTCTACGAGCAGTACTTC.

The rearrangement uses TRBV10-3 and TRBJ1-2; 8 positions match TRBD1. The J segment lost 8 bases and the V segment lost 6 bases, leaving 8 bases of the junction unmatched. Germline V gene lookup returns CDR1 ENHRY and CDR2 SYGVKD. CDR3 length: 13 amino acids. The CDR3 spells CAISNQGAWGYTF. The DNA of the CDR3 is TGTGCCATCAGCAACCAGGGGGCCTGGGGCTACACCTTC.

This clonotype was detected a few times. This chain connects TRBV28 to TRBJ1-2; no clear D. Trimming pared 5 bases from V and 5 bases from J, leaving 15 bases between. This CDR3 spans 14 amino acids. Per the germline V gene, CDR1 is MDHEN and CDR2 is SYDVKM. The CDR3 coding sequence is TGTGCCAGCAGTCCAATACCAGGAAGATATGGCTACACCTTC. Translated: CASSPIPGRYGYTF.

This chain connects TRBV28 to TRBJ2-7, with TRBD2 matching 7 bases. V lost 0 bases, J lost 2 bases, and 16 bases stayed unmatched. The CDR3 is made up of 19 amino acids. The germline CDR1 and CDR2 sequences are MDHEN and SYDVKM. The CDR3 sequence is CASSLWTGGSGFLPYEQYF. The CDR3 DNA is TGTGCCAGCAGTTTATGGACTGGGGGTAGCGGGTTTCTGCCCTACGAGCAGTACTTC.

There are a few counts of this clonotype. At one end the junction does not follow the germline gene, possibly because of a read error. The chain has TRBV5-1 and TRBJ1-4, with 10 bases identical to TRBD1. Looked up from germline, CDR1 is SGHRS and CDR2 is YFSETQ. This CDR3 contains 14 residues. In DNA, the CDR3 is TGTGCCAGCAGCAGGACAGGGGGAAATGAAAAACTGTTTTTT. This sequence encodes CASSRTGGNEKLFF.

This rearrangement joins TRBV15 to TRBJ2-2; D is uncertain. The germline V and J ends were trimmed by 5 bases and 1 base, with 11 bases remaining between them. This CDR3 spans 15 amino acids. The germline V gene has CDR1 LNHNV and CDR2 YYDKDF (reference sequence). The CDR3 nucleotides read TGTGCCACCAGCTGGTCGTTAGGGAACACCGGGGAGCTGTTTTTT. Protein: CATSWSLGNTGELFF.

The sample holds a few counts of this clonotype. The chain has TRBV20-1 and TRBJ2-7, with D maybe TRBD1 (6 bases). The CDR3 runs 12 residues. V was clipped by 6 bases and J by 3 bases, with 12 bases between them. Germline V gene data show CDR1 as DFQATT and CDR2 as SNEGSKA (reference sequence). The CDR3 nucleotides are TGCAGTGCCCGGACAGAGAGCTACGAGCAGTACTTC. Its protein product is CSARTESYEQYF.

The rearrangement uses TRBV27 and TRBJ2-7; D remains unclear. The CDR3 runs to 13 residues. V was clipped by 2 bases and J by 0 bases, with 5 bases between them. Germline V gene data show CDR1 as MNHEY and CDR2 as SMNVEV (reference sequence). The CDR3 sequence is CASSLVASYEQYV. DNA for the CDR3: TGTGCCAGCAGTTTAGTGGCCTCCTACGAGCAGTACGTC.

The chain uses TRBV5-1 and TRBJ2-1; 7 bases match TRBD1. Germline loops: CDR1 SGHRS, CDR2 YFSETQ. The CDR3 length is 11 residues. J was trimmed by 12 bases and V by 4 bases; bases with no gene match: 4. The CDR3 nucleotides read TGCGCCAGCAGCCGGGACAGAAGGCAGTTCTTC. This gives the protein CASSRDRRQFF.

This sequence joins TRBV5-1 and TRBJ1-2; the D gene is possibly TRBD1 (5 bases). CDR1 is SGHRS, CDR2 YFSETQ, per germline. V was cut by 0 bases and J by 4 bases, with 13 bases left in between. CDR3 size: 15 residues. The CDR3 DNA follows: TGCGCCAGCAGCTTGGATCGGCGGGGGGTCTATGGCTACACCTTC. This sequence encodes CASSLDRRGVYGYTF.

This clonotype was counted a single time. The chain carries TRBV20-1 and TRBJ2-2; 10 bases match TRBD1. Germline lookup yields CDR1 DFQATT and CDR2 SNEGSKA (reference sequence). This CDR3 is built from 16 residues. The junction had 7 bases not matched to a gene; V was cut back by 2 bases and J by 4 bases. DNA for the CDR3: TGCAGTGCTAGACCAGACAGGGGGCGCGGCACCGGGGAGCTGTTTTTT. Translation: CSARPDRGRGTGELFF.